A single sample gave rise to the 5 T cell receptor beta chains below, sequenced in a study of T cells in Graves' hyperthyroidism and ophthalmopathy. Amplification targeted TCR beta CDR3 regions from RNA transcripts. TCR CDR3 underwent first-round RT-PCR with the HTBI primer set. TCRdb called the multiplex PCR reads again in MiXCR, with one record for every CDR3 protein. Here the sample spans approximately 430,000 distinct CDR3 sequences, 15% to 18% being singletons. Sequencing used blood. These receptor sequences come from a woman aged 18-29 years with Graves' hyperthyroidism.

This clonotype was seen only a few times. The CDR3 bases are TGCAGCGTTTCCCTCGACGGGGGGGGCAGGCAGCCCCAGCATTTT. Amino acids: CSVSLDGGGRQPQHF. The rearrangement links TRBV29-1 to TRBJ1-5, with a weak D call TRBD1 (6 bases). The CDR3 has 15 amino acids. Trimming cost V 5 bases and J 7 bases, with 21 bases left between them. Germline CDR1 reads SQVTM; CDR2 reads ANQGSEA.

This clonotype was detected many times. The chain is built from TRBV13 and TRBJ1-1; perhaps TRBD1 as D (6 bases). The CDR3 loop spans 15 amino acids. Germline CDR1 PRHDT, CDR2 FYEKMQ (reference sequence). V was pared by 5 bases and J by 4 bases, with 17 bases between. The CDR3 nucleotides read TGTGCCAGCAGCCGGTGGGGGCGGTGGGGCACTGAAGCTTTCTTT. Translation: CASSRWGRWGTEAFF.

In this sample, this clonotype turned up many times. This chain's CDR3 is CASSSTPGPNYGYTF. Here the CDR3 DNA reads TGTGCCAGCAGTTCTACGCCAGGCCCCAACTATGGCTACACCTTC. This chain links TRBV6-1 with TRBJ1-2; no definite D call. The CDR3 has 15 residues. Trimming removed 5 bases at V and 2 bases at J, with 15 bases between. Germline V gene data show CDR1 as MNHNS and CDR2 as SASEGT.

Many counts were recorded for this clonotype. The chain joins TRBV5-1 to TRBJ2-2; D may be TRBD2 (6 bases). Germline assignment: CDR1 SGHRS and CDR2 YFSETQ. Trimming removed 6 bases from V and 5 bases from J, with 17 bases in between. The CDR3 runs 15 residues. In nucleotides, the CDR3 is TGCGCCAGCAACCACGGGACGGAGGGGACCGGGGAGCTGTTTTTT. The encoded protein is CASNHGTEGTGELFF.

This clonotype was counted a few times. The DNA for the CDR3 is TGTGCCAGCAGCCTTAGGGTCCTACATTCCACAGATACGCAGTATTTT. It codes for CASSLRVLHSTDTQYF. The chain is built from TRBV6-1 and TRBJ2-3; D is uncertain. Germline CDR1 is MNHNS and CDR2 is SASEGT. V was shortened by 6 bases and J by 2 bases, with 18 bases between the two germline ends. The CDR3 has 16 residues.